Sequencing of this T cell receptor beta chain was carried out in a study of T-cell reconstitution after alpha-beta-depleted transplantation in children. Study-level results: About two months after transplant, alpha-beta T cells reportedly came from several hundred expanded graft clones. Among T cells one year after transplant, newly produced cells accounted for most counts and diversity.

On this clonotype itself: No antigen is known for it.

The TCRbeta library incorporated unique molecular identifiers. MiXCR was run by TCRdb on the PCR reads, yielding one entry per CDR3 protein. This table has 98,000 or so distinct CDR3 sequences, roughly a quarter appearing once. Trimming removed 0 bases from V and 6 bases from J, with 9 bases in between. CDR1 is SGHRS and CDR2 is YFSETQ in the germline V gene. The CDR3 contains 13 residues. The chain carries TRBV5-1 and TRBJ1-1; D gene ambiguous. The starting material was PBMCs, obtained before TCRalphabeta/CD19-depleted stem cell transplant. This clonotype was obtained from a boy younger than 10 with acute lymphoblastic leukemia, due to receive a stem cell transplant. The CDR3 sequence is CASSLEVSAEAFF. CDR3 sequence (DNA): TGCGCCAGCAGCTTGGAAGTGTCGGCTGAAGCTTTCTTT.